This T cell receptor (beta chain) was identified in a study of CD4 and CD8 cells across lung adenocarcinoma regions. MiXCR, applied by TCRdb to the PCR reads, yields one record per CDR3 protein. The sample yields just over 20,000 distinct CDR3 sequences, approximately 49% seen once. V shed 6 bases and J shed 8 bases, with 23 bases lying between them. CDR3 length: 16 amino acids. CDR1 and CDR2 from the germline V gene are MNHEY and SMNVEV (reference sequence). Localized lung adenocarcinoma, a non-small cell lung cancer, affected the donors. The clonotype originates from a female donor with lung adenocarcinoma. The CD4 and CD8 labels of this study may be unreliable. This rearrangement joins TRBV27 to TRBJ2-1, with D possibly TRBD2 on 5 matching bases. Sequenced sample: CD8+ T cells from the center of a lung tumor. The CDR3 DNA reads TGTGCCAGCAGCTCTCCGGAGGCTAGCAGGACTGATGAGCAGTTCTTC. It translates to CASSSPEASRTDEQFF.